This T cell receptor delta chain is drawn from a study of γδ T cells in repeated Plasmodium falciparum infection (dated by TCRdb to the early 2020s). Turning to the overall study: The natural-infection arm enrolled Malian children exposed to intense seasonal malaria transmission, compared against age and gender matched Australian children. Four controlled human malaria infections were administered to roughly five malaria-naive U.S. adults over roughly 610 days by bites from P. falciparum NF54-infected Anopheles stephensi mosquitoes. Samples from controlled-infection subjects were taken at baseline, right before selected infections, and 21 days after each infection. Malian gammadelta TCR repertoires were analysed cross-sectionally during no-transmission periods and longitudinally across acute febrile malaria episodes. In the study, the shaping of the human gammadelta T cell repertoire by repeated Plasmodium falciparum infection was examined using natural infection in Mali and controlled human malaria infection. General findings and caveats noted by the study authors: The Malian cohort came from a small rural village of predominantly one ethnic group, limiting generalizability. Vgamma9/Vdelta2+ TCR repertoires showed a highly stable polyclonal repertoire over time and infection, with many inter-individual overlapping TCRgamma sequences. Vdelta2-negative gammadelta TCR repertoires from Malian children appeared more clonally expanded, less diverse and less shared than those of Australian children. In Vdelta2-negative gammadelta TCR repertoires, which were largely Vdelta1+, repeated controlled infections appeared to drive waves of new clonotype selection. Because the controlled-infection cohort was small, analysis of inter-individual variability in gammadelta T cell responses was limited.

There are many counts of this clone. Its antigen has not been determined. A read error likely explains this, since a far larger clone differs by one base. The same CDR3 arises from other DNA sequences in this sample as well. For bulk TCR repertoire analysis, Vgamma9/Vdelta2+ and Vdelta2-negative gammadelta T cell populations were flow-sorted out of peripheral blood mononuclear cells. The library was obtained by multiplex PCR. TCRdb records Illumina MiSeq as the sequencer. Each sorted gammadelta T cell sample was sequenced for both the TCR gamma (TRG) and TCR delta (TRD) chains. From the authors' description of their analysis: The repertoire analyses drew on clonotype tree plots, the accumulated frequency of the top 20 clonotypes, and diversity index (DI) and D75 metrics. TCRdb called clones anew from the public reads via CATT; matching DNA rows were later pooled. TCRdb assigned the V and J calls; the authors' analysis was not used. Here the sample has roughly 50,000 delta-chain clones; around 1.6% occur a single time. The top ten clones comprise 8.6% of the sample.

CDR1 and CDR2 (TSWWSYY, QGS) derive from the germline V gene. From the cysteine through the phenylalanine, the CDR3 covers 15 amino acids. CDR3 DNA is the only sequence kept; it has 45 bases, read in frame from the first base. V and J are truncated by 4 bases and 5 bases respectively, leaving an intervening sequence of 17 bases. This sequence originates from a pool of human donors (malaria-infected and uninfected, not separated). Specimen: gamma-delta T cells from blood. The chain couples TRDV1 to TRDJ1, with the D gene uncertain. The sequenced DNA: TGTGCTCTTGGGGGGCCGATCCGGGTTACAGATAAACTCATCTTT. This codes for CALGGPIRVTDKLIF.